What follows are 27 T cell receptor beta chains derived from one specimen sequenced in a study of blood T cell repertoires in COVID-19. Method: immunoSEQ multiplex PCR; TCRdb's copy keeps in-frame clones and lacks some. The profile shows fewer than 200,000 clones, about four fifths of them singletons. The specimen was peripheral blood. These receptors all come from a woman aged 80 or over with COVID-19, enrolled during active disease.

In its sample, this clone was seen once. The gene calls are TRBV7-3 and TRBJ1-1, with D perhaps TRBD1 (6 bases). V was shortened by 5 bases and J by 8 bases, with 12 bases between the two germline ends. This CDR3 is built from 12 residues. CDR1 is SGHTA and CDR2 is FQGTGA in the germline V gene. The CDR3 reads CASSPNREEAFF. The CDR3, as DNA: TGTGCCAGCAGCCCCAACAGGGAAGAAGCTTTCTTT.

This CDR3 is CASSIVGVSSYEQYF. In DNA form, the CDR3 reads TGTGCCAGCAGCATAGTGGGAGTCAGCTCCTACGAGCAGTACTTC. V is TRBV6-2 or TRBV6-3 and J is TRBJ2-7; a weak D match, TRBD2 (5 bases). The CDR3 totals 15 residues. V was shortened by 6 bases and J by 0 bases, with 15 bases between the two germline ends. The germline V gene encodes CDR1 MNHEY and CDR2 SVGEGT.

V gene TRBV6-2 or TRBV6-3 combines with J gene TRBJ1-6; 10 bases agree with TRBD1. The CDR3 has 14 amino acids. In germline, CDR1 is MNHEY, CDR2 SVGEGT. J lost 7 bases, V lost 4 bases, and 1 base had no gene match. CDR3 loop: CASSWGQGNSPLHF. The CDR3 DNA sequence: TGTGCCAGCAGTTGGGGACAGGGGAATTCACCCCTCCACTTT.

This clone was counted once. The rearrangement links TRBV28 to TRBJ1-2, with D possibly matching TRBD1 (6 bases). CDR1 is MDHEN and CDR2 is SYDVKM in the germline V gene. V dropped 4 bases and J dropped 4 bases, with 13 bases sitting between them. CDR3 size: 14 residues. CDR3 in amino acids: CASSSPTGTYGYTF. CDR3 nucleotide sequence: TGTGCCAGCAGTTCCCCCACAGGGACCTATGGCTACACCTTC.

The rearrangement links TRBV11-3 to TRBJ2-7, with D possibly matching TRBD1 (6 bases). Per germline, CDR1 SGHNT and CDR2 YENEEA. CDR3 length equals 17 residues. V was clipped by 5 bases and J by 5 bases, with 25 bases between them. The CDR3 DNA sequence: TGTGCCAGCAGCCCTATGACAGCGTCCTACAGGGCCCACGAGCAGTACTTC. It codes for CASSPMTASYRAHEQYF.

This chain uses TRBV5-1 with TRBJ2-1, with 14 bases matching TRBD2. The CDR3 has 14 residues. Trimming took 4 bases from V and 9 from J; bases not matched to a gene: 3. Germline assignment: CDR1 SGHRS and CDR2 YFSETQ. The CDR3 coding sequence is TGCGCCAGCAGCCCAGGACTAGCGGGAGGTGAGCAGTTCTTC. Translated: CASSPGLAGGEQFF.

V is TRBV5-1 and J is TRBJ2-7, with TRBD1 matching over 10 bases. The CDR3 is 17 residues long. V was pared by 4 bases and J by 5 bases, with 15 bases of the junction left unmatched. From germline, CDR1 is SGHRS and CDR2 YFSETQ. CDR3 coding DNA: TGCGCCAGCAGCAAAGGACAGGGGGAGGGTAGATCTAACGAGCAGTACTTC. It specifies CASSKGQGEGRSNEQYF.

This clone was counted once. The genes are TRBV6-5 and TRBJ2-5; D possibly corresponds to TRBD1 (5 bases). The CDR3 loop spans 14 amino acids. The V end was cut by 2 bases, the J end by 1 base, with 8 bases between. The V gene's germline CDR1 is MNHEY and CDR2 SVGAGI. CDR3 sequence reads: CASSYGAGQETQYF. The CDR3 DNA follows: TGTGCCAGCAGTTACGGGGCAGGCCAAGAGACCCAGTACTTC.

The chain has TRBV6-6 and TRBJ1-5, with a tentative D call TRBD1 (5 bases). The ends were cut back, 6 bases at V and 0 bases at J, with 18 bases in the middle. Looked up from germline, CDR1 is MNHNY and CDR2 is SVGAGI (reference sequence). The CDR3 has 17 amino acids. The CDR3: CASSRVRTSNSNQPQHF. DNA of the CDR3: TGTGCCAGCAGCCGAGTCCGGACATCGAATAGCAATCAGCCCCAGCATTTT.

This clone was observed once. The rearrangement uses TRBV3-1 (or the pseudogene TRBV3-2) and TRBJ2-5; 10 bases match TRBD2. The CDR3 contains 17 residues. Germline lookup yields CDR1 LGHDT and CDR2 YNNKEL (reference sequence). The V and J ends lost 3 bases and 5 bases, in that order; junction bases with no gene match: 12. CDR3 sequence: CASSHLGRAGGPETQYF. DNA of the CDR3: TGTGCCAGCAGCCACTTGGGGCGAGCGGGAGGGCCGGAGACCCAGTACTTC.

V and J are TRBV19 and TRBJ1-2; 7 bases align to TRBD1. Unmatched junction bases numbered 3, after V lost 2 bases and J lost 3 bases. The CDR3 sequence is 14 residues long. Per the germline V gene, CDR1 is LNHDA and CDR2 is SQIVND (reference sequence). The CDR3 nucleotides are TGTGCCAGTAGTATATCTGGGACAGACTATGGCTACACCTTC. Its translation: CASSISGTDYGYTF.

J is TRBJ2-5 and V is TRBV5-1, with 7 bases identical to TRBD1. This CDR3 spans 15 amino acids. V shed 2 bases, J shed 5 bases, and the junction held 9 bases outside the gene matches. The germline gives CDR1 SGHRS, CDR2 YFSETQ. CDR3 region: CASSLSGRGTETQYF. The DNA for the CDR3 is TGCGCCAGCAGCTTATCCGGCAGGGGGACGGAGACCCAGTACTTC.

This rearrangement joins TRBV15 to TRBJ1-2; maybe TRBD1 (5 bases). CDR1 LNHNV and CDR2 YYDKDF come from the germline V gene (reference sequence). The CDR3 runs to 16 residues. V was shortened by 0 bases and J by 8 bases, with 19 bases between the two germline ends. The CDR3 bases are TGTGCCACCAGCAGAGATAGCCTTGCCGGGGGTTTGGGCTACACCTTC. Its translation: CATSRDSLAGGLGYTF.

This sequence joins TRBV5-4 and TRBJ1-2, with D possibly TRBD1 on 6 matching bases. CDR3 length: 18 amino acids. Germline V gene sequence: CDR1 SGHNT, CDR2 YYREEE (reference sequence). Trimming left V 5 bases short and J 2 bases short, with 25 bases between. In DNA form, the CDR3 reads TGTGCCAGCAGTTCTAGGGGGACACCAAGGACCCTGAACTATGGCTACACCTTC. Its translation is CASSSRGTPRTLNYGYTF.

The J gene is TRBJ1-2, the V gene TRBV7-3; 7 nucleotides match TRBD1. With 2 bases clipped from V and 4 bases from J, the junction kept 4 bases outside the gene matches. Germline V gene data show CDR1 as SGHTA and CDR2 as FQGTGA. The CDR3 extends over 14 amino acids. DNA of the CDR3: TGTGCCAGCAGCTTACAAGGGGGCTCCTATGGCTACACCTTC. This codes for CASSLQGGSYGYTF.

This clone was picked up one time. The genes are TRBV29-1 and TRBJ1-4, with TRBD1 identical over 7 bases. There are 12 residues in the CDR3. Losses at the gene ends were 4 bases for V and 8 bases for J; bases not matched to a gene: 4. The germline V gene has CDR1 SQVTM and CDR2 ANQGSEA. CDR3 in amino acids: CSVGTGGEKLFF. In DNA, the CDR3 is TGCAGCGTTGGGACAGGAGGGGAAAAACTGTTTTTT.

The chain uses TRBV6-2 or TRBV6-3 and TRBJ2-1, with TRBD1 matching over 8 bases. Germline CDR1 MNHEY, CDR2 SVGEGT. J lost 8 bases, V lost 6 bases, and 12 bases had no gene match. This CDR3 is 15 amino acids long. The CDR3 region is CASSSTGGGSDEQFF. The CDR3 DNA reads as TGTGCCAGCAGCTCCACAGGGGGAGGTAGCGATGAGCAGTTCTTC.

This clone has a single count. The chain uses TRBV11-1 and TRBJ2-3, with TRBD2 identical over 10 bases. Germline CDR1 reads SGHAT; CDR2 reads FQDESV (reference sequence). After removal of 1 base from V and 2 bases from J, the junction contained 3 bases not matched to a gene. The CDR3 spans 16 residues. The CDR3 DNA sequence: TGTGCCAGCAGCTTAGTACTAGCGGGGTTCACAGATACGCAGTATTTT. Residues: CASSLVLAGFTDTQYF.

This chain connects TRBV6-5 to TRBJ1-1; D might be TRBD1 (6 bases). This CDR3 spans 14 amino acids. Per germline, CDR1 MNHEY and CDR2 SVGAGI. Trimming left V 7 bases short and J 2 bases short, with 14 bases between. CDR3 bases: TGTGCCAGCAACCACAGGGCGAGAAACACTGAAGCTTTCTTT. As protein: CASNHRARNTEAFF.

This chain's CDR3 is CSASLAGGPTDTQYF. For the CDR3, the DNA is TGCAGTGCTAGTTTAGCGGGGGGCCCCACAGATACGCAGTATTTT. This chain uses TRBV20-1 with TRBJ2-3; 10 bases fit TRBD2. The CDR3 runs 15 residues. V dropped 3 bases and J dropped 2; count of bases not matched to a gene: 5. Germline lookup yields CDR1 DFQATT and CDR2 SNEGSKA (reference sequence).

This rearrangement joins TRBV19 to TRBJ1-4, with no clear D. The ends were cut back, 1 base at V and 5 bases at J, with 17 bases in the middle. Germline V CDR1 and CDR2: LNHDA, SQIVND (reference sequence). The CDR3 is made up of 17 amino acids. The CDR3 nucleotides are TGTGCCAGTAGTATAGTTATTTTGAGGGCTGGGAATGAAAAACTGTTTTTT. It encodes CASSIVILRAGNEKLFF.

The chain joins TRBV24-1 to TRBJ2-5; TRBD1 aligns across 11 bases. CDR1 and CDR2 from the germline V gene are KGHDR and SFDVKD. V lost 3 bases and J lost 3; bases outside the gene matches: 2. The CDR3 extends over 15 amino acids. The CDR3 DNA sequence: TGTGCCACCAGTGATCCGGGACAGGGGGAAGAGACCCAGTACTTC. Protein product: CATSDPGQGEETQYF.

The chain has TRBV12-3 or TRBV12-4 and TRBJ1-5; perhaps TRBD1 as D (5 bases). The CDR3 extends over 13 amino acids. V was cut by 5 bases and J by 3 bases, with 8 bases left in between. The CDR3 region is CASSQGINQPQHF. The CDR3, as DNA: TGTGCCAGCAGTCAGGGAATCAATCAGCCCCAGCATTTT.

This clone was seen a single time. The chain employs TRBV5-5 and TRBJ1-5, with 7 bases identical to TRBD1. The CDR3 runs to 13 residues. V was clipped by 2 bases and J by 5 bases; unmatched bases: 1. Germline assignment: CDR1 SGHKS and CDR2 YYEKEE (reference sequence). CDR3 protein: CASSFQGDQPQHF. DNA of the CDR3: TGTGCCAGCAGCTTTCAGGGGGATCAGCCCCAGCATTTT.

The chain couples TRBV7-9 to TRBJ1-5; D remains ambiguous. The CDR3 spans 15 residues. V lost 5 bases to trimming and J lost 0 bases, with 11 bases between them. From germline, CDR1 is SEHNR and CDR2 FQNEAQ (reference sequence). The CDR3 DNA follows: TGTGCCAGCAGCCTCGGGTTGTATAGCAATCAGCCCCAGCATTTT. Encoded protein: CASSLGLYSNQPQHF.

The chain carries TRBV20-1 and TRBJ2-1; TRBD1 might be the D (6 bases). This CDR3 has 14 residues. CDR1 is DFQATT, CDR2 SNEGSKA, per germline (reference sequence). Trimming stripped 3 bases from V and 1 base from J, with 10 bases between. The CDR3 bases are TGCAGTGCTAGTAGGGGGAAATCCTACAATGAGCAGTTCTTC. It translates to CSASRGKSYNEQFF.

The chain recombines TRBV24-1 with TRBJ2-7; 9 nucleotides line up with TRBD1. In germline, CDR1 is KGHDR, CDR2 SFDVKD. V was pared by 4 bases and J by 4 bases, with 10 bases of the junction left unmatched. This CDR3 region has 16 residues. CDR3 residues: CATSESGQGVKYEQYF. The DNA of the CDR3 is TGTGCCACCAGTGAGTCGGGACAGGGAGTTAAGTACGAGCAGTACTTC.